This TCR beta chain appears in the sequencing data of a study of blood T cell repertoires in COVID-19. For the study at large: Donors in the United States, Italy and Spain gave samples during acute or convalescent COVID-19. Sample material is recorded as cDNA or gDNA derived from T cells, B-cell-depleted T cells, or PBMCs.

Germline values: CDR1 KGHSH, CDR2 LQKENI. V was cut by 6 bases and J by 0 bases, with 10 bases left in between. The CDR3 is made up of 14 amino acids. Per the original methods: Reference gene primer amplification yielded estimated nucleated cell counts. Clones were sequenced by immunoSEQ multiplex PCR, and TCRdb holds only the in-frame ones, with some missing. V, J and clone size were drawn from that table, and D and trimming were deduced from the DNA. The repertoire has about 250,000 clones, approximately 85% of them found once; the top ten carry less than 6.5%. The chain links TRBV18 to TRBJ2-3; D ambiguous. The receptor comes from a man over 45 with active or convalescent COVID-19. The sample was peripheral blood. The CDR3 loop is CASSDFTSTDTQYF. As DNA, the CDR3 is TGTGCCAGCTCCGACTTCACTAGCACAGATACGCAGTATTTT. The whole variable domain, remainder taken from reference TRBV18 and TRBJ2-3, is NAGVMQNPRHLVRRRGQEARLRCSPMKGHSHVYWYRQLPEEGLKFMVYLQKENIIDESGMPKERFSAEFPKEGPSILRIQQVVRGDSAAYFCASSDFTSTDTQYFGPGTRLTVL.